This passage covers 32 T cell receptor beta chains from one sample sequenced in a study of OX40 agonist ivuxolimab in advanced cancers. Sequenced by immunoSEQ multiplex PCR; TCRdb stores in-frame clones only, minus some. The sample lists about 68,000 clones, around 80% occurring once. The material was CD4+ or CD8+ T cells sorted from blood, obtained in a trial of the OX40 agonist ivuxolimab. All receptors come from an adult with an advanced solid tumor such as melanoma, head and neck, liver or kidney cancer.

The chain links TRBV10-1 to TRBJ2-1; 7 nucleotides agree with TRBD2. Germline V gene data show CDR1 as WNHNN and CDR2 as SYGVQD (reference sequence). The trim removed 0 bases at V and 6 bases at J, leaving 5 bases unmatched. This CDR3 spans 15 amino acids. CDR3 in amino acids: CASSESLAGSNEQFF. In nucleotides, the CDR3 is TGCGCCAGCAGTGAGTCTTTAGCGGGTTCCAATGAGCAGTTCTTC.

The rearrangement joins TRBV6-1 to TRBJ2-5; 8 positions match TRBD1. The CDR3 has 15 residues. Germline V gene lookup returns CDR1 MNHNS and CDR2 SASEGT. Losses at the gene ends were 7 bases for V and 0 bases for J; bases not matched to a gene: 7. CDR3 nucleotide sequence: TGTGCCAGCAAAGCGCCGGGACAGGACCAAGAGACCCAGTACTTC. This translates into CASKAPGQDQETQYF.

This clone was seen only once. The chain combines TRBV11-2 with TRBJ1-1; unclear D gene. The CDR3 is made up of 13 amino acids. Trimming left V 2 bases short and J 1 base short, with 5 bases between. The V gene's germline CDR1 is SGHAT and CDR2 FQNNGV. In DNA form, the CDR3 reads TGTGCCAGCAGCTTAATCGGGAACACTGAAGCTTTCTTT. Its protein product is CASSLIGNTEAFF.

This clone was seen a single time. The chain uses TRBV19 and TRBJ2-6; the D gene is possibly TRBD2 (5 bases). Germline values: CDR1 LNHDA, CDR2 SQIVND (reference sequence). This CDR3 spans 15 amino acids. V lost 3 bases to trimming and J lost 4 bases, with 10 bases between them. CDR3 amino acids: CASSMGTGGANVLTF. The CDR3 DNA follows: TGTGCCAGTAGTATGGGAACGGGGGGGGCCAACGTCCTGACTTTC.

This chain connects TRBV5-1 to TRBJ1-1; TRBD1 aligns across 7 bases. In germline, CDR1 is SGHRS, CDR2 YFSETQ. The CDR3 has 15 residues. The V gene end was trimmed by 3 bases and the J gene end by 1 base; junction bases not matched to a gene: 6. CDR3 DNA: TGCGCCAGCAGCTCCAATGGGGACAGGAACACTGAAGCTTTCTTT. Translating it yields CASSSNGDRNTEAFF.

This clone has only a few counts. The gene calls are TRBV28 and TRBJ2-1; TRBD2 might be the D (7 bases). CDR1 is MDHEN, CDR2 SYDVKM, per germline. The CDR3 contains 16 residues. V shed 6 bases and J shed 7 bases, with 22 bases lying between them. The CDR3 is CASSTLGGAVQNEQFF. CDR3 DNA: TGTGCCAGCAGCACCCTGGGGGGGGCAGTCCAAAATGAGCAGTTCTTC.

The chain links TRBV4-1 to TRBJ2-7, with a tentative D call TRBD2 (6 bases). The CDR3 is 18 residues long. Germline V gene sequence: CDR1 MGHRA, CDR2 YSYEKL. The V end was cut by 4 bases, the J end by 5 bases, with 27 bases between. Written as DNA, the CDR3 is TGCGCCAGCAGCCCCGGAAGGGGAGCGGGCGATCCCGCTCACGAGCAGTACTTC. Protein sequence: CASSPGRGAGDPAHEQYF.

This chain connects TRBV7-2 to TRBJ2-7; D unclear. Germline lookup yields CDR1 SGHTA and CDR2 FQGNSA. The CDR3 has 14 residues. Trimming pared 5 bases from V and 2 bases from J, leaving 13 bases between. Here the CDR3 DNA reads TGTGCCAGCAGCCCAAAGACGGACGCCTACGAGCAGTACTTC. Translation: CASSPKTDAYEQYF.

This chain joins TRBV6-4 and TRBJ1-2, with D possibly TRBD1 on 5 matching bases. V lost 0 bases, J lost 8 bases, and 19 bases lay in between. CDR3 length: 16 residues. Germline V lookup: CDR1 MRHNA, CDR2 SNTAGT. The CDR3 DNA sequence: TGTGCCAGCAGTGACTCAGGGGCCGGAGGTACGAGGGGCTACACCTTC. The encoded protein is CASSDSGAGGTRGYTF.

A word on this clone: The junction departs from germline at one end; a sequencing error may be responsible. This chain links TRBV6-4 with TRBJ1-2, with D hard to call. The CDR3 covers 12 residues. CDR1 MRHNA and CDR2 SNTAGT come from the germline V gene. The CDR3 is CASSYSNSGYTF. The CDR3, as DNA: TGTGCCAGCAGTTACTCGAATTCTGGCTACACCTTC.

Here the CDR3 DNA reads TGTGCCATCAGAGCTAGCGGGGGAGGGCGAGAGACCCAGTACTTC. It specifies CAIRASGGGRETQYF. V is TRBV10-3 and J is TRBJ2-5; TRBD2 matches at 10 bases. Germline assignment: CDR1 ENHRY and CDR2 SYGVKD. The CDR3 consists of 15 residues. V shed 6 bases, J shed 4 bases, and the junction held 8 bases outside the gene matches.

The rearrangement links TRBV7-2 to TRBJ2-1, with D possibly TRBD2 on 7 matching bases. The CDR3 is 13 amino acids. The V gene lost 5 bases and the J gene lost 10 bases, with 15 bases spanning the gap. Germline loops: CDR1 SGHTA, CDR2 FQGNSA. The CDR3 bases are TGTGCCAGCAGCCTCGGGGGGCCTGTGGAGCAGTTCTTC. This gives the protein CASSLGGPVEQFF.

This CDR3 is CASSPSSWSRTEQFF. The CDR3 region has the DNA TGTGCCAGCAGCCCGTCGAGTTGGAGCAGGACTGAGCAGTTCTTC. This chain links TRBV7-2 with TRBJ2-1; D unclear. This CDR3 is 15 amino acids long. V gave up 5 bases and J gave up 9 bases, with 20 bases separating them. Germline V gene data show CDR1 as SGHTA and CDR2 as FQGNSA.

The V and J genes are TRBV29-1 and TRBJ2-7, with D possibly matching TRBD1 (6 bases). The CDR3 consists of 12 residues. From germline, CDR1 is SQVTM and CDR2 ANQGSEA. Trimming took off 7 bases at V and 0 bases at J, with 10 bases between the two ends. The CDR3: CSGRDTSYEQYF. The CDR3 DNA reads as TGCAGCGGTCGGGACACCTCCTACGAGCAGTACTTC.

This clone is a singleton in its sample. The J gene is TRBJ1-1, the V gene TRBV6-5; D remains ambiguous. The CDR3 runs to 13 residues. V dropped 5 bases and J dropped 8 bases, with 15 bases sitting between them. Germline V gives CDR1 MNHEY, CDR2 SVGAGI. CDR3 sequence reads: CASSENSVSEAFF. The CDR3 nucleotides are TGTGCCAGCAGTGAAAATTCGGTGAGCGAAGCTTTCTTT.

This clone showed up just once. The junction does not match germline at one end; this may be a read error. The chain uses TRBV11-2 and TRBJ2-7; TRBD2 might be the D (6 bases). The length of the CDR3 is 15 residues. Germline CDR1 is SGHAT and CDR2 is FQNNGV. As DNA, the CDR3 is TGTGCCAGCAGCATCCGTCGGTGGGACTCCTCCGAGCAGTACTTC. This encodes CASSIRRWDSSEQYF.

The chain uses TRBV5-4 and TRBJ2-3; maybe TRBD2 (5 bases). Trimming removed 0 bases from V and 2 bases from J, with 10 bases in between. The CDR3 has 15 amino acids. Germline CDR1 is SGHNT and CDR2 is YYREEE (reference sequence). The CDR3 loop reads CASSLESSATDTQYF. The DNA of the CDR3 is TGTGCCAGCAGCTTGGAGAGTAGCGCCACAGATACGCAGTATTTT.

The chain combines TRBV6-1 with TRBJ1-1; TRBD1 might be the D (5 bases). Germline V gives CDR1 MNHNS, CDR2 SASEGT. This CDR3 contains 14 residues. The V end was cut by 8 bases, the J end by 0 bases, with 13 bases between. CDR3 coding DNA: TGTGCCAGCCCTCCGACAGCTCTGAACACTGAAGCTTTCTTT. Protein: CASPPTALNTEAFF.

The chain joins TRBV28 to TRBJ2-1; possibly TRBD1 or TRBD2 for D (5 bases each). Germline-derived CDR1 and CDR2 are MDHEN and SYDVKM. Trimming took off 8 bases at V and 3 bases at J, with 11 bases between the two ends. CDR3 length equals 13 residues. CDR3 sequence (DNA): TGTGCCAGCCGGGACGGACTCTACAATGAGCAGTTCTTC. Translation: CASRDGLYNEQFF.

CDR3 region: CASSLGYTGLGQPQHF. As DNA, the CDR3 is TGTGCCAGCAGCTTGGGGTACACAGGGCTTGGTCAGCCCCAGCATTTT. This rearrangement joins TRBV5-6 to TRBJ1-5; possibly TRBD1 for D (6 bases). This CDR3 contains 16 residues. Deletions cut 0 bases from V and 6 bases from J, with 16 bases between. Germline CDR1 SGHDT, CDR2 YYEEEE.

CDR3 nucleotide sequence: TGTGCCAGCAGCGAAAGGGGCGACAATCAGCCCCAGCATTTT. It specifies CASSERGDNQPQHF. The chain couples TRBV6-1 to TRBJ1-5, with a weak D call TRBD1 (5 bases). The CDR3 is 14 residues long. V gave up 6 bases and J gave up 3 bases, with 12 bases separating them. In germline, CDR1 is MNHNS, CDR2 SASEGT.

The gene calls are TRBV30 and TRBJ2-4, with 16 nucleotides matching TRBD2. Germline V CDR1 and CDR2: GTSNPN, SVGIG (reference sequence). The CDR3 is 18 residues long. The V and J ends lost 4 bases and 7 bases, in that order; junction bases with no gene match: 13. CDR3 loop: CAWNWPGLAGGGRNIQYF. As DNA, the CDR3 is TGTGCCTGGAATTGGCCGGGACTAGCGGGAGGGGGAAGGAACATTCAGTACTTC. The full variable domain, in which reference TRBV30 and TRBJ2-4 provide the parts outside the CDR3, is SQTIHQWPATLVQPVGSPLSLECTVEGTSNPNLYWYRQAAGRGLQLLFYSVGIGQISSEVPQNLSASRPQDRQFILSSKKLLLSDSGFYLCAWNWPGLAGGGRNIQYFGAGTRLSVL.

This rearrangement joins TRBV6-4 to TRBJ2-2; D gene unclear. The CDR3 has 13 amino acids. Germline V gene sequence: CDR1 MRHNA, CDR2 SNTAGT. Trimming stripped 3 bases from V and 7 bases from J, with 9 bases between. The CDR3 reads CASSEKGHGELFF. The CDR3 DNA reads TGTGCCAGCAGTGAAAAGGGTCACGGGGAGCTGTTTTTT.

This sequence joins TRBV7-2 and TRBJ1-3, with D possibly being TRBD1 (5 bases). This CDR3 spans 16 amino acids. Trimming left V 5 bases short and J 4 bases short, with 18 bases between. CDR1 and CDR2 from the germline V gene are SGHTA and FQGNSA. This CDR3 reads CASSPGPQAAGNTIYF. DNA of the CDR3: TGTGCCAGCAGCCCGGGACCTCAGGCGGCGGGAAACACCATATATTTT.

The CDR3 spells CASSLETDRVGEQYF. The CDR3 DNA is TGCGCCAGCAGCTTGGAGACTGATAGGGTTGGCGAGCAGTACTTC. The chain carries TRBV5-1 and TRBJ2-7; D not resolved. This CDR3 contains 15 residues. V lost 0 bases, J lost 6 bases, and 16 bases lay in between. Germline V gene data show CDR1 as SGHRS and CDR2 as YFSETQ.

V gene TRBV29-1 combines with J gene TRBJ2-5; 9 bases match TRBD1. The CDR3 extends over 14 amino acids. The germline gives CDR1 SQVTM, CDR2 ANQGSEA. J lost 5 bases, V lost 6 bases, and 10 bases had no gene match. CDR3 DNA sequence: TGCAGCGTCACCTTACAGGGGGCTGGGGAGACCCAGTACTTC. Translated, it gives CSVTLQGAGETQYF.

The chain has TRBV5-1 and TRBJ2-1; 10 positions agree with TRBD1. Trimming removed 4 bases from V and 7 bases from J; junction bases left unmatched: 11. Germline V gives CDR1 SGHRS, CDR2 YFSETQ. There are 16 residues in the CDR3. CDR3 residues: CASSEGQGKKANEQFF. CDR3 DNA: TGCGCCAGCAGCGAGGGACAGGGGAAGAAAGCAAATGAGCAGTTCTTC.

Here the CDR3 DNA reads TGTGCCAGCAGCTTAACAGGGGGCACGGAGCTGTTTTTT. It translates to CASSLTGGTELFF. The V gene is TRBV7-8, the J gene TRBJ2-2; TRBD1 agrees at 9 bases. The germline gives CDR1 SGHVS, CDR2 FQNEAQ. The CDR3 is 13 residues long. Trimming at V came to 2 bases and at J to 10 bases, leaving 2 bases not matched to a gene.

This clone was counted a few times. The V and J genes are TRBV2 and TRBJ2-4; D might be TRBD2 (5 bases). V was shortened by 4 bases and J by 7 bases, with 8 bases between the two germline ends. Per germline, CDR1 SNHLY and CDR2 FYNNEI. The CDR3 extends over 12 amino acids. The CDR3 loop reads CASSGIANIQYF. CDR3 sequence (DNA): TGTGCCAGCAGTGGTATAGCGAACATTCAGTACTTC. The variable domain in full, completed from reference TRBV2 and TRBJ2-4, reads EPEVTQTPSHQVTQMGQEVILRCVPISNHLYFYWYRQILGQKVEFLVSFYNNEISEKSEIFDDQFSVERPDGSNFTLKIRSTKLEDSAMYFCASSGIANIQYFGAGTRLSVL.

This sequence joins TRBV11-2 and TRBJ2-2; the D is unclear. This CDR3 has 13 amino acids. Trimming cost V 2 bases and J 3 bases, with 4 bases left between them. Germline-derived CDR1 and CDR2 are SGHAT and FQNNGV. CDR3 in DNA: TGTGCCAGCAGCTTACTAGACACCGGGGAGCTGTTTTTT. This translates into CASSLLDTGELFF.

The chain combines TRBV4-1 with TRBJ2-7, with D possibly being TRBD1 or TRBD2 (6 bases each). In germline, CDR1 is MGHRA, CDR2 YSYEKL. The CDR3 extends over 15 amino acids. The ends were cut back, 4 bases at V and 12 bases at J, with 25 bases in the middle. CDR3 sequence (DNA): TGCGCCAGCAGCCGAGGGGGGACGGCCAGCTTAGTGCGGTACTTC. This translates into CASSRGGTASLVRYF.

The V and J genes are TRBV19 and TRBJ1-5, with D unclear. The length of the CDR3 is 12 residues. V lost 5 bases, J lost 3 bases, and 5 bases lay in between. CDR1 is LNHDA and CDR2 is SQIVND in the germline V gene (reference sequence). The CDR3: CASSPNNQPQHF. The CDR3 DNA follows: TGTGCCAGTAGTCCTAACAATCAGCCCCAGCATTTT.